Listed here is a single T cell receptor (beta chain). As yet, its antigen is unknown. Trimming took 5 bases from V and 2 from J, leaving 9 bases between them. Germline lookup yields CDR1 MNHEY and CDR2 SVGAGI. CDR3 length: 13 amino acids. The sample comes from a study of somatic mutations in cytotoxic T cells in rheumatoid arthritis. On the study more broadly: Patient blood was drawn as 30 ml EDTA; the draw came right after diagnosis and before any treatment. Overall study findings and caveats: A slight TRBV07 underrepresentation in rheumatoid arthritis patients was reported without multiple-comparison adjustment.

Here immunoSEQ multiplex PCR was the method, and the copy in TCRdb shows in-frame clones only, minus some. The repertoire consists of about 2,300 clones, with around 77% occurring once and the leading ten covering roughly 40%. Sample: CD8+ T cells sorted from blood. This clonotype was obtained from a woman aged 40 to 50 with rheumatoid arthritis. The rearrangement uses TRBV6-5 and TRBJ1-1; D gene unclear. The CDR3, as DNA: TGTGCCAGCAGTGATTGGCTCAACACTGAAGCTTTCTTT. Translating it yields CASSDWLNTEAFF.